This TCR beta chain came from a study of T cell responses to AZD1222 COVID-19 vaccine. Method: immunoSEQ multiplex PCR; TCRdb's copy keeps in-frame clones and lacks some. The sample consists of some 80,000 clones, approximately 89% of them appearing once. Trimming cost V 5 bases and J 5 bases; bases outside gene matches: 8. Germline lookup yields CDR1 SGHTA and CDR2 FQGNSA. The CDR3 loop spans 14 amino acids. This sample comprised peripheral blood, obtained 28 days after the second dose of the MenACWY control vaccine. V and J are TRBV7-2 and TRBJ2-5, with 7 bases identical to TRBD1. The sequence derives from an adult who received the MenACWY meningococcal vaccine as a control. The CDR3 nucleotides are TGTGCCAGCAGCCCCTGGGGCAGGGGGGAGACCCAGTACTTC. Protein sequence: CASSPWGRGETQYF.